The 25 T cell receptor beta chains listed next were all sequenced from one sample in a study of Tregs in tolerant kidney transplant recipients. The assay was immunoSEQ multiplex PCR, and TCRdb's table has in-frame clones only and misses some. This sample lists 2,000 or so clones; its ten largest clones have more than 5%. After about six days with irradiated graft donor PBMCs, CFSE-labeled recipient PBMCs were FACS-sorted. Antigens for these TCRs are unknown. The sequencing used CD8+ T cells from blood cultured with allogeneic cells, collected before the transplant. The receptors come from a human patient who received a combined kidney and bone marrow transplant.

Of note for this clone: The CDR3 is cut off 3 residues early in the read; its end comes from the germline J gene. The chain recombines TRBV11-2 with TRBJ1-5; D not resolved. The V end was cut by 4 bases, the J end by 0 bases, with 7 bases between. Germline CDR1 reads SGHAT; CDR2 reads FQNNGV. The CDR3 consists of 14 residues. The covered CDR3 bases are TGTGCCAGCAGCTCGGGTCTTAGCAATCAGCCC. This translates into CASSSGLSNQP. From start to end, the CDR3 is CASSSGLSNQPQHF.

Notes on this clone: The CDR3 end lies 3 residues beyond the end of the read and is filled in from the germline J gene. This sequence joins TRBV12-3 or TRBV12-4 and TRBJ2-2, with D uncertain. This CDR3 region has 14 residues. This CDR3 is CVTAVGSNTGELFF. The sequenced part of the CDR3 DNA is TGTGTCACAGCAGTGGGTTCGAACACCGGGGAG.

Notes on this clone: Read data end 3 residues before the CDR3 end; the end is taken from the germline J gene. This chain uses TRBV20-1 with TRBJ2-7; D could derive from TRBD1 or TRBD2 (5 bases each). CDR1 and CDR2 from the germline V gene are DFQATT and SNEGSKA (reference sequence). The CDR3 has 15 residues. With 6 bases removed from V and 0 bases from J, the gap between germline ends came to 18 bases. CDR3 in amino acids: CSAEGSDVGSYEQYF. CDR3 DNA (partial): TGCAGTGCAGAGGGGTCGGACGTCGGCTCCTACGAG.

Partial CDR3 DNA: TGTGCCAGCAGCACGGGACAGGGACACTATGGC. Amino acids: CASSTGQGHYG. The whole CDR3 region reads CASSTGQGHYGYTF. V usage is TRBV7-8 and J usage is TRBJ1-2; 9 bases are a match to TRBD1. The read comes to an end 3 residues before the CDR3 does, leaving the germline J gene to fill in the end. V was pared by 5 bases and J by 3 bases, with 4 bases of the junction left unmatched. CDR1 SGHVS and CDR2 FQNEAQ come from the germline V gene. This CDR3 is built from 14 residues. Full variable domain (remainder filled in from reference TRBV7-8 and TRBJ1-2): GAGVSQSPRYKVAKRGQDVALRCDPISGHVSLFWYQQALGQGPEFLTYFQNEAQLDKSGLPSDRFFAERPEGSVSTLKIQRTQQEDSAVYLCASSTGQGHYGYTFGSGTRLTVV.

To note about this clone: The read halts 3 residues ahead of the CDR3 end, with the missing end drawn from the germline J gene. This sequence joins TRBV29-1 and TRBJ1-1; possible D gene TRBD1, 6 bases. V was trimmed by 0 bases and J by 5 bases, leaving 25 bases between them. The CDR3 is 18 residues long. Germline V gives CDR1 SQVTM, CDR2 ANQGSEA. This CDR3 is CSVEDTSDGGGWWTEAFF. CDR3 DNA, as far as it was read: TGCAGCGTTGAAGATACTAGTGATGGCGGGGGCTGGTGGACTGAA.

This clone registers medium-sized (0.01 to 0.1%) by frequency. The read is 3 residues too short to cover the CDR3 end, so that end is filled in from the germline J gene. The chain links TRBV29-1 to TRBJ1-2, with 7 bases fitting TRBD1. The V gene's germline CDR1 is SQVTM and CDR2 ANQGSEA. Germline trimming cut 2 bases from V and 3 bases from J; bases unmatched to any gene: 6. CDR3 size: 14 residues. The CDR3 spells CSVEIVGTDYGYTF. Incomplete CDR3 DNA: TGCAGCGTTGAAATAGTTGGGACAGACTATGGC.

Measured by frequency, this clone is large (0.1 to 1%). The observed sequence ends 3 residues before the CDR3 terminus, with the missing tail filled in from the germline J gene. The rearrangement joins TRBV6-1 to TRBJ2-3; 7 bases are shared with TRBD1. CDR1 is MNHNS and CDR2 is SASEGT in the germline V gene. There are 18 residues in the CDR3. V lost 1 base to trimming and J lost 4 bases; unmatched junction nucleotides: 14. The CDR3 DNA, read in part, is TGTGCCAGCAGTGAAGTTCCCCTCCCGACAGGGTATGCAGATACG. Protein: CASSEVPLPTGYADT. The CDR3, in full, reads CASSEVPLPTGYADTQYF.

This clone shows up as medium-sized by frequency. The CDR3 end is not reached by the read, which stops 3 residues before it; the germline J gene fills it in. V is TRBV30 and J is TRBJ2-1; 8 positions match TRBD2. Germline V gene sequence: CDR1 GTSNPN, CDR2 SVGIG (reference sequence). The CDR3 has 14 residues. J gave up 5 bases and V 5 bases, and 8 bases lay outside the gene matches. The sequenced CDR3 bases are TGTGCCTGGGAAGCGGGAGTGGGCCACAATGAG. Residues: CAWEAGVGHNE. The full CDR3 is CAWEAGVGHNEQFF.

On this clone itself: The sequence runs out 3 residues before the end of the CDR3; the remainder is reconstructed from the germline J gene. This chain links TRBV27 with TRBJ1-4, with TRBD1 as a possible D gene (5 bases). Per germline, CDR1 MNHEY and CDR2 SMNVEV (reference sequence). Trimming cost V 6 bases and J 5 bases, with 16 bases left between them. This CDR3 comprises 15 residues. The CDR3 region is CASRTMDNRNEKLFF. The covered CDR3 bases are TGTGCCAGCAGAACCATGGACAACAGGAATGAAAAA.

A remark on this clone: From the germline J gene comes the end of the CDR3, since the read stops 3 residues before it. The chain combines TRBV10-2 with TRBJ2-7, with TRBD1 identical over 7 bases. V lost 11 bases to trimming and J lost 2 bases; unmatched junction nucleotides: 12. This CDR3 spans 14 amino acids. Germline V gene lookup returns CDR1 WSHSY and CDR2 SAAADI. CDR3 region: CAALEQGLAYEQYF. The CDR3 DNA, read in part, is TGCGCCGCACTAGAACAGGGGTTAGCCTACGAG.

Of note for this clone: The CDR3 is cut off 3 residues early in the read; its end comes from the germline J gene. The genes are TRBV2 and TRBJ2-7; D is possibly TRBD2 (5 bases). V was pared by 5 bases and J by 0 bases, with 11 bases between. CDR1 SNHLY and CDR2 FYNNEI come from the germline V gene. CDR3 length equals 14 residues. CDR3 bases read: TGTGCCAGCAGTAGCGGCCACAGCTCCTACGAG. It encodes CASSSGHSSYE. The entire CDR3 protein is CASSSGHSSYEQYF.

A remark on this clone: Read coverage stops 3 residues before the CDR3 terminus; the germline J gene supplies the remainder. This chain uses TRBV2 with TRBJ1-2; 10 bases are shared with TRBD1. Germline trimming cut 6 bases from V and 6 bases from J; bases unmatched to any gene: 4. The CDR3 is 13 residues long. Germline CDR1 is SNHLY and CDR2 is FYNNEI. CDR3 bases read: TGTGCCAGCAGCGGACAGGGGGGCCATGGC. This gives the protein CASSGQGGHG. The entire CDR3 sequence reads CASSGQGGHGYTF.

This clone counts as medium-sized by frequency. Read data end 3 residues before the CDR3 end; the end is taken from the germline J gene. This chain joins TRBV14 and TRBJ1-2; 7 bases agree with TRBD1. Trimming removed 2 bases from V and 6 bases from J; junction bases left unmatched: 9. Per the germline V gene, CDR1 is SGHDN and CDR2 is FVKESK. This CDR3 is built from 15 residues. CDR3 DNA, as far as it was read: TGTGCCAGCAGCCAAACGGGGCAGGGGGTTCATGGC. This gives the protein CASSQTGQGVHG. The full-length CDR3 reads as CASSQTGQGVHGYTF. The variable domain in full, completed from reference TRBV14 and TRBJ1-2, reads EAGVTQFPSHSVIEKGQTVTLRCDPISGHDNLYWYRRVMGKEIKFLLHFVKESKQDESGMPNNRFLAERTGGTYSTLKVQPAELEDSGVYFCASSQTGQGVHGYTFGSGTRLTVV.

With regard to this clone: The read terminates 3 residues ahead of where the CDR3 ends, so the germline J gene completes it. This chain connects TRBV5-8 to TRBJ2-7; 7 nucleotides match TRBD1. V shed 4 bases, J shed 3 bases, and the junction held 10 bases outside the gene matches. There are 15 residues in the CDR3. CDR1 SGHTS and CDR2 YDEGEE come from the germline V gene. CDR3 protein: CASSQGTARVYEQYF. The sequenced part of the CDR3 DNA is TGTGCCAGCAGCCAGGGGACAGCGAGGGTCTACGAG.

Its frequency marks this clone as medium-sized. The CDR3 end falls 3 residues outside the read, so it is completed with the germline J gene. The chain has TRBV20-1 and TRBJ2-7, with D unresolved. This CDR3 region has 14 residues. The germline V and J ends were trimmed by 0 bases and 2 bases, with 11 bases remaining between them. Germline CDR1 DFQATT, CDR2 SNEGSKA (reference sequence). The CDR3 reads CSARDPQEAYEQYF. The DNA read from the CDR3 is TGCAGTGCTAGAGATCCGCAGGAAGCCTACGAG.

Of note for this clone: The CDR3 end is not reached by the read, which stops 3 residues before it; the germline J gene fills it in. The chain joins TRBV7-6 to TRBJ2-3; maybe TRBD2 (6 bases). Germline lookup yields CDR1 SGHVS and CDR2 FNYEAQ. Between the trimmed V and J ends, which lost 5 bases and 4 bases, there was a span of 13 bases. The CDR3 loop spans 14 amino acids. The CDR3 loop is CASSLLGGSDTQYF. Partial CDR3 DNA: TGTGCCAGCAGCCTGCTCGGGGGTTCAGATACG.

This clone ranks as medium-sized in terms of frequency. Coverage ceases 3 residues before the CDR3 finishes, and the germline J gene fills in the end. This sequence joins TRBV29-1 and TRBJ1-2; 9 bases fit TRBD1. The germline CDR1 and CDR2 sequences are SQVTM and ANQGSEA. V shed 3 bases, J shed 2 bases, and the junction held 4 bases outside the gene matches. There are 14 residues in the CDR3. The CDR3 loop is CSVDHRGLNYGYTF. The CDR3 bases that were read are TGCAGCGTTGATCACAGGGGGCTCAACTATGGC.

Details on this clone: The read halts 3 residues ahead of the CDR3 end, with the missing end drawn from the germline J gene. This chain links TRBV19 with TRBJ2-2; 7 bases line up with TRBD1. CDR1 and CDR2 from the germline V gene are LNHDA and SQIVND (reference sequence). This CDR3 comprises 14 residues. J was trimmed by 6 bases and V by 3 bases; bases with no gene match: 4. This CDR3 reads CASSIATGAGELFF. Incomplete CDR3 DNA: TGTGCCAGTAGTATTGCAACAGGGGCCGGGGAG.

According to its frequency, this clone is large (0.1 to 1%). The read ends 3 residues shy of where the CDR3 ends; the end is completed using the germline J gene. The genes are TRBV2 and TRBJ2-7; 8 bases match TRBD1. This CDR3 is 13 amino acids long. V lost 6 bases, J lost 4 bases, and 5 bases stayed unmatched. Germline V gives CDR1 SNHLY, CDR2 FYNNEI. The DNA read from the CDR3 is TGTGCCAGCAGGGTGACAGGGGAGTACGAG. Encoded protein: CASRVTGEYE. Given in full, the CDR3 is CASRVTGEYEQYF.

This clone is identified as medium-sized (0.01 to 0.1%) from frequency. The read falls 3 residues short of the CDR3 end, and the missing part is taken from the germline J gene. The chain joins TRBV29-1 to TRBJ2-7; TRBD1 matches 10 bases. CDR1 is SQVTM and CDR2 is ANQGSEA in the germline V gene. This CDR3 has 15 residues. V gave up 6 bases and J gave up 0 bases; unmatched junction bases: 8. Partial CDR3 DNA: TGCAGCGTGGGGGGTGGGGACAGGGGCTCCTACGAG. Translating gives CSVGGGDRGSYE. The whole CDR3 region reads CSVGGGDRGSYEQYF.

Frequency places this clone as medium-sized. CDR3 bases read: TGCAGCGTCAGGGACACCGGGGAG. The encoded protein is CSVRDTGE. The CDR3 as a whole reads CSVRDTGELFF. V and J are TRBV29-1 and TRBJ2-2, with D possibly TRBD1 on 5 matching bases. The read terminates 3 residues ahead of where the CDR3 ends, so the germline J gene completes it. There are 11 residues in the CDR3. CDR1 is SQVTM and CDR2 is ANQGSEA in the germline V gene. V gave up 6 bases and J gave up 3 bases, with 5 bases separating them.

Concerning this clone: The read comes to an end 3 residues before the CDR3 does, leaving the germline J gene to fill in the end. The gene calls are TRBV29-1 and TRBJ1-2; no definite D call. The CDR3 consists of 16 residues. Germline V gives CDR1 SQVTM, CDR2 ANQGSEA. Trimming pared 4 bases from V and 0 bases from J, leaving 18 bases between. The CDR3 DNA, read in part, is TGCAGCGTTGCTGCCTTGGGCCCCCTTACTAACTATGGC. Protein sequence: CSVAALGPLTNYG. The CDR3 in its entirety is CSVAALGPLTNYGYTF.

This clone is deemed medium-sized by its frequency. The read terminates 3 residues before the CDR3 end, so the remaining end is supplied by the germline J gene. The rearrangement uses TRBV20-1 and TRBJ1-4, with a weak D call TRBD1 (5 bases). Germline loops: CDR1 DFQATT, CDR2 SNEGSKA (reference sequence). V lost 0 bases, J lost 8 bases, and 16 bases lay in between. There are 15 residues in the CDR3. The CDR3 sequence: CSARDLGQGGEKLFF. CDR3 bases read: TGCAGTGCTAGAGATCTTGGGCAGGGTGGCGAAAAA.

Measured by frequency, this clone is medium-sized (0.01 to 0.1%). The CDR3 extends 3 residues past the end of the read, so its final part is completed from the germline J gene. This sequence joins TRBV29-1 and TRBJ1-1; D is perhaps TRBD1 (6 bases). V was pared by 5 bases and J by 1 base, with 26 bases between. The CDR3 loop spans 18 amino acids. Germline V CDR1 and CDR2: SQVTM, ANQGSEA. The part of the CDR3 DNA that was read is TGCAGCGTTCGTGGCGGACAGCCGGCATTATTATGGAACACTGAA. This translates into CSVRGGQPALLWNTE. The full CDR3 reads CSVRGGQPALLWNTEAFF.

With respect to this clone: The read gets to within 3 residues of the CDR3 end, and the germline J gene fills in the rest. This chain joins TRBV7-7 and TRBJ2-1; 12 bases align to TRBD2. Trimming cost V 6 bases and J 9 bases; bases outside gene matches: 12. CDR1 and CDR2 from the germline V gene are SSHAT and FNYEAQ (reference sequence). The CDR3 is made up of 16 amino acids. The CDR3 loop reads CASSLSSGGAVGEQFF. Partial CDR3 DNA: TGTGCCAGCAGTTTGTCTAGCGGGGGGGCCGTAGGTGAG.